The source of this TCR beta chain is a study of blood T cells in healthy people across ages. The donors, aged about 6 to 90, were healthy Caucasians from Russia. A second PCR, run for about 7 to 11 cycles, used a sample-barcoded 5' primer plus a J-beta primer mix. TCRdb re-analysed the 5' RACE reads in MiXCR, keeping a single row per CDR3 protein. The sample records approximately 730,000 distinct CDR3 sequences, roughly 50% being singletons. CDR3 size: 13 residues. V gave up 5 bases and J gave up 5 bases, with 12 bases separating them. Per the germline V gene, CDR1 is MNHEY and CDR2 is SVGAGI. Sequences were obtained from blood. The chain recombines TRBV6-5 with TRBJ2-5, with D hard to call. The origin of this receptor is a man older than 75 in good health. The CDR3 spells CASSHPKTETQYF. The CDR3 region has the DNA TGTGCCAGCAGTCACCCCAAGACGGAGACCCAGTACTTC.